This TCR beta chain is drawn from a study of blood T cells in healthy people across ages. The draw of peripheral blood yielded about 9.4 milliliters from each donor. Primers used in a second PCR of roughly 7 to 12 cycles were a sample-barcoded 5' primer and a J-beta primer mix. Via MiXCR, TCRdb re-called the 5' RACE reads, giving one row per CDR3 protein. The table records about 680,000 distinct CDR3 sequences, 49% of them present only once. The germline V gene encodes CDR1 ENHRY and CDR2 SYGVKD. This CDR3 has 16 residues. Trimming pared 0 bases from V and 4 bases from J, leaving 16 bases between. This clonotype was sampled from a woman aged 60-75 years in good health. Sequenced input: blood. This chain joins TRBV10-3 and TRBJ2-7; D is possibly TRBD1 (5 bases). CDR3 residues: CAISESTGISTYEQYF. CDR3 nucleotide sequence: TGTGCCATCAGTGAGTCAACAGGAATATCGACATACGAGCAGTACTTC.